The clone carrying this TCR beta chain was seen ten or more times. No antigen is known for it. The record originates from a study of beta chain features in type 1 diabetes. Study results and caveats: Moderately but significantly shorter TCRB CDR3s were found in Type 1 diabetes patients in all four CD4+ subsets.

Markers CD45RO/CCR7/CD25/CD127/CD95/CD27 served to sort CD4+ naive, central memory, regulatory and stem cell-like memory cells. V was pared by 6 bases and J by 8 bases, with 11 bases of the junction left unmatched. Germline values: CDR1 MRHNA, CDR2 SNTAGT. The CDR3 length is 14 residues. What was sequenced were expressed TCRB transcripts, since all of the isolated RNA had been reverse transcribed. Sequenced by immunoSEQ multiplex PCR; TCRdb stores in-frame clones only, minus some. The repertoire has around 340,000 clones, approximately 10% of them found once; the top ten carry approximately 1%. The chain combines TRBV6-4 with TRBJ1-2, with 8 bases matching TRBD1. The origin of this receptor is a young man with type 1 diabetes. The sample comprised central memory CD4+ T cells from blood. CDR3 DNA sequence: TGTGCCAGCAGATCGGACAGGGCGGCGAAAGGCTACACCTTC. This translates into CASRSDRAAKGYTF.